The TCR beta chain under discussion was sequenced for a study of T cells in Graves' hyperthyroidism and ophthalmopathy. Researchers amplified the TCR beta CDR3 regions from RNA transcripts. Initially, a first-round RT-PCR of the TCR CDR3 employed the HTBI primer set. TCRdb ran MiXCR on the multiplex PCR reads and lists one entry per CDR3 protein. The profile shows about 680,000 distinct CDR3 sequences, around a third of them singletons. With regard to this clonotype: Antigen unknown.

General study results and limits: Ophthalmopathy onset followed model prediction by a median approximately 6.2 months. Within blood appeared most thyroid clonotypes that had expanded above 0.001.

Stability of Graves' hyperthyroidism was defined as absent ophthalmopathy progression within 18 months. CDR1 is SGDLS and CDR2 is YYNGEE in the germline V gene. This CDR3 has 15 amino acids. The ends were cut back, 0 bases at V and 1 base at J, with 10 bases in the middle. The chain is built from TRBV9 and TRBJ1-2, with D unresolved. This TCR derives from a woman aged 40 to 50 with Graves' hyperthyroidism. Input material: blood. The CDR3 protein is CASSVGAGGNYGYTF. DNA for the CDR3: TGTGCCAGCAGCGTAGGGGCAGGAGGTAACTATGGCTACACCTTC.